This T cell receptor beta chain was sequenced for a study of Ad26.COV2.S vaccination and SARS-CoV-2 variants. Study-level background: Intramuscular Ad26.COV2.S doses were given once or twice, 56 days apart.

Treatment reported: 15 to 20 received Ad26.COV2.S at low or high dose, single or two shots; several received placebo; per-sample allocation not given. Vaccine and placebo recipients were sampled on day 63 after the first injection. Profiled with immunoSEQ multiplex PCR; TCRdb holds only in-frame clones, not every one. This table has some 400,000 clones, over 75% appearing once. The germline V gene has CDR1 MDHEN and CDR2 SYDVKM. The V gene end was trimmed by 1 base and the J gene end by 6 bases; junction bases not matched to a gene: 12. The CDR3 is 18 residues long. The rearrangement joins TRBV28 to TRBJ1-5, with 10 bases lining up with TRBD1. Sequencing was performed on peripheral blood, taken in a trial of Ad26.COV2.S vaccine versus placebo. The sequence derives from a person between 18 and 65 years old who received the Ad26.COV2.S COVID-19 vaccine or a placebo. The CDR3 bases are TGTGCCAGCAGTTTATATGGGCGGTGGGGACAGGGGTTTCAGCCCCAGCATTTT. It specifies CASSLYGRWGQGFQPQHF.